A single sample is the source of the 10 T cell receptor beta chains below, sequenced in a study of control samples from healthy donors and cancer patients. Measured with immunoSEQ multiplex PCR; TCRdb has only the in-frame clones, and not every one. Altogether about 15,000 clones are present, approximately 87% being singletons, with the ten largest covering around a tenth. Sequencing input: PBMCs. The receptor set was obtained from a woman aged 70-85 years with colorectal cancer.

V is TRBV19 and J is TRBJ1-4; D remains ambiguous. CDR3 length: 15 residues. The V and J ends lost 2 bases and 3 bases respectively, with 10 bases between them. Looked up from germline, CDR1 is LNHDA and CDR2 is SQIVND (reference sequence). The chain's CDR3 is CASSIIGSANEKLFF. The CDR3 coding sequence is TGTGCCAGTAGTATAATCGGGTCAGCTAATGAAAAACTGTTTTTT.

V and J are TRBV6-2 or TRBV6-3 and TRBJ2-1, with D possibly matching TRBD2 (6 bases). This CDR3 contains 14 residues. The V and J ends lost 2 bases and 3 bases respectively, with 8 bases between them. The germline CDR1 and CDR2 sequences are MNHEY and SVGEGT. The CDR3 bases are TGTGCCAGCAGTTACCTGCGGGACTACAATGAGCAGTTCTTC. It translates to CASSYLRDYNEQFF.

This clone appeared once. V usage is TRBV19 and J usage is TRBJ2-3; TRBD2 aligns across 15 bases. CDR1 LNHDA and CDR2 SQIVND come from the germline V gene (reference sequence). The CDR3 extends over 17 amino acids. Losses at the gene ends were 5 bases for V and 2 bases for J; bases not matched to a gene: 5. The chain's CDR3 is CASSVGLAGGLTDTQYF. Written as DNA, the CDR3 is TGTGCCAGTAGTGTGGGACTAGCGGGGGGCCTCACAGATACGCAGTATTTT. The full variable domain, rest sourced from reference TRBV19 and TRBJ2-3, is DGGITQSPKYLFRKEGQNVTLSCEQNLNHDAMYWYRQDPGQGLRLIYYSQIVNDFQKGDIAEGYSVSREKKESFPLTVTSAQKNPTAFYLCASSVGLAGGLTDTQYFGPGTRLTVL.

A single count supports this clone. The chain employs TRBV6-5 and TRBJ2-7; D remains ambiguous. V was clipped by 6 bases and J by 5 bases, with 11 bases between them. The germline V gene encodes CDR1 MNHEY and CDR2 SVGAGI. The CDR3 has 12 residues. CDR3 amino acids: CASRPTVDEQYF. The CDR3 DNA sequence: TGTGCCAGCAGACCAACCGTGGACGAGCAGTACTTC.

The chain has TRBV18 and TRBJ1-3; TRBD1 matches 10 bases. From germline, CDR1 is KGHSH and CDR2 LQKENI. The ends lost 4 bases at V and 3 bases at J; junction bases unmatched: 9. The CDR3 runs 17 residues. Here the CDR3 DNA reads TGTGCCAGCTCACAAGCCGGGACAGGGGTTATTGGAAACACCATATATTTT. Translating gives CASSQAGTGVIGNTIYF.

V is TRBV3-1 (or the pseudogene TRBV3-2) and J is TRBJ2-5; 7 bases fit TRBD2. From germline, CDR1 is LGHDT and CDR2 YNNKEL (reference sequence). Germline trimming cut 6 bases from V and 2 bases from J; bases unmatched to any gene: 3. This CDR3 has 13 amino acids. CDR3: CASRGGYQETQYF. The CDR3 DNA is TGTGCCAGCAGGGGGGGGTATCAAGAGACCCAGTACTTC.

The V call is TRBV5-6, the J call TRBJ2-1; D might be TRBD1 or TRBD2, each matching 5 bases. CDR1 and CDR2 from the germline V gene are SGHDT and YYEEEE. The CDR3 consists of 14 residues. Trimming took 0 bases from V and 3 from J, leaving 7 bases between them. CDR3 sequence (DNA): TGTGCCAGCAGCTTGGGGGGGATCTACAATGAGCAGTTCTTC. It is translated as CASSLGGIYNEQFF.

This clone was counted between two and nine times. The rearrangement links TRBV30 to TRBJ2-1, with 14 bases matching TRBD2. Germline V gene data show CDR1 as GTSNPN and CDR2 as SVGIG (reference sequence). J lost 2 bases, V lost 3 bases, and 15 bases had no gene match. The CDR3 length is 20 residues. The CDR3 nucleotides are TGTGCCTGGAGGTTAGCCCCCGGGACTAGCGGGAGTGCTGCCTACAATGAGCAGTTCTTC. Its protein is CAWRLAPGTSGSAAYNEQFF.

This chain joins TRBV3-1 (or the pseudogene TRBV3-2) and TRBJ1-1, with D tentatively TRBD1 (5 bases). The V and J ends lost 2 bases and 2 bases respectively, with 9 bases between them. The CDR3 is 14 residues long. Germline V CDR1 and CDR2: LGHDT, YNNKEL (reference sequence). CDR3 DNA: TGTGCCAGCAGCCAACCGGGGCTTAACACTGAAGCTTTCTTT. Residues: CASSQPGLNTEAFF.

This clone was counted a few times. J is TRBJ2-2 and V is TRBV19; a possible D gene is TRBD2 (5 bases). Germline values: CDR1 LNHDA, CDR2 SQIVND (reference sequence). The CDR3 contains 14 residues. The germline V and J ends were trimmed by 4 bases and 4 bases, with 10 bases remaining between them. CDR3 residues: CASSSIAGTGELFF. The CDR3 DNA reads TGTGCCAGTAGTAGCATTGCGGGCACCGGGGAGCTGTTTTTT. The complete variable domain, with remaining parts taken from reference TRBV19 and TRBJ2-2, reads DGGITQSPKYLFRKEGQNVTLSCEQNLNHDAMYWYRQDPGQGLRLIYYSQIVNDFQKGDIAEGYSVSREKKESFPLTVTSAQKNPTAFYLCASSSIAGTGELFFGEGSRLTVL.